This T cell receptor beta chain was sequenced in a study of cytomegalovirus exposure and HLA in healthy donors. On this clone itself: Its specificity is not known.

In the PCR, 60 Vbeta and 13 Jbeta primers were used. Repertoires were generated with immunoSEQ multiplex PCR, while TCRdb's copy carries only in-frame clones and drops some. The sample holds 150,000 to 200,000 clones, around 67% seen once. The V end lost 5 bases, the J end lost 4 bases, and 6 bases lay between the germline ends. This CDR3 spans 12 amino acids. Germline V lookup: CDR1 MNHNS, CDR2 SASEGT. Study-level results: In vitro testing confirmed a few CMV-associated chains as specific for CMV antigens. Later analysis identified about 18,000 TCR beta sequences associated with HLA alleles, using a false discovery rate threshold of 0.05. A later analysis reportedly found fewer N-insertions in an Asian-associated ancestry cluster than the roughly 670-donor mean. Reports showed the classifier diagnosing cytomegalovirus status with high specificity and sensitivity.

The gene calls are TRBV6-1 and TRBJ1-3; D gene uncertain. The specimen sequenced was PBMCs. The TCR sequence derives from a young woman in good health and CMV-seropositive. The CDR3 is CASSHRGNTIYF. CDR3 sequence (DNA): TGTGCCAGCAGTCACAGAGGAAACACCATATATTTT.